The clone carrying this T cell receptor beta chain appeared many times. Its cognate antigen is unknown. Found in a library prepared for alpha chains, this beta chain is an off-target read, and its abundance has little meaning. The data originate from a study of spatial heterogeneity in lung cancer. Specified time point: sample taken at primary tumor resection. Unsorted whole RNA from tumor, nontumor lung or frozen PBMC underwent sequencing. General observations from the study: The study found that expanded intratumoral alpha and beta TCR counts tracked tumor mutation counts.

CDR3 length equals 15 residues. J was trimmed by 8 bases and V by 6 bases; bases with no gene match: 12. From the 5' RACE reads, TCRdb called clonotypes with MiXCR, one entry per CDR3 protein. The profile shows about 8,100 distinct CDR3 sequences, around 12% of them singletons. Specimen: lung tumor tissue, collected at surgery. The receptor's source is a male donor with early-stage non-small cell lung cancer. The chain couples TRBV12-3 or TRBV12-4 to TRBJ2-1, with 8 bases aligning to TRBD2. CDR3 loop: CASSTTSGLDHEQFF. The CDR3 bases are TGTGCCAGCAGCACTACTAGCGGACTGGACCATGAGCAGTTCTTC.